This T cell receptor (beta chain) was sequenced for a study of metastatic and nonmetastatic thyroid tumors. Study overall: Across peripheral blood and tumor or nodule tissue samples taken from malignant and benign thyroid patients, the repertoires were compared with one another. Whole-study results and caveats: When malignant thyroid tumors were compared with benign nodules, TCR beta diversity was reportedly significantly higher in the malignant tumors. This held in both blood and tumor samples.

Concerning this clone: Its antigen remains unidentified. A much larger clone lies one base from this, so it may be a read error. The identical CDR3 is also encoded by other nucleotide sequences in the sample.

The authors' processing: Building a distant-metastasis classifier for papillary thyroid cancer drew on CDR3 differences across clinicopathological groups. Through MiXCR, TCRdb re-clonotyped the PCR reads. TCRdb, rather than the study authors, made the V and J calls. Of roughly 90,000 clones listed, about 15% are singletons. V lost 4 bases and J 0 bases, leaving 12 bases between the germline ends. CDR1 is SGHNT and CDR2 is YENEEA in the germline V gene. The CDR3 extends over 15 amino acids. None of the patients had undergone any treatment ahead of thyroid surgery. Sequences were obtained from blood. V usage is TRBV11-3 and J usage is TRBJ2-5, with D possibly being TRBD1 (6 bases). The TCR sequence derives from a female donor with papillary thyroid cancer or a benign thyroid nodule (not recorded which). Some clones in this sample may be carry-over from other donors' samples. The CDR3 bases are TGTGCCAGCAGCTCGCGTGGGGGCGACCAAGAGACCCAGTACTTC. It yields the protein CASSSRGGDQETQYF.